This T cell receptor (beta chain) was retrieved from a study of T cell responses to AZD1222 COVID-19 vaccine. V was clipped by 7 bases and J by 4 bases; unmatched bases: 6. Germline V gives CDR1 LNHDA, CDR2 SQIVND (reference sequence). This CDR3 comprises 15 residues. The protocol was immunoSEQ multiplex PCR, while the TCRdb copy is restricted to in-frame clones and leaves out a portion. The sample holds approximately 82,000 clones, approximately 85% seen once. The source was peripheral blood, collected on day 0 of AZD1222 vaccination. The sequence derives from an adult in good health. J is TRBJ2-1 and V is TRBV19; 11 nucleotides agree with TRBD1. CDR3 DNA sequence: TGTGCCAGTATCCAAGGACAGGGGGCATACAATGAGCAGTTCTTC. Translated: CASIQGQGAYNEQFF.